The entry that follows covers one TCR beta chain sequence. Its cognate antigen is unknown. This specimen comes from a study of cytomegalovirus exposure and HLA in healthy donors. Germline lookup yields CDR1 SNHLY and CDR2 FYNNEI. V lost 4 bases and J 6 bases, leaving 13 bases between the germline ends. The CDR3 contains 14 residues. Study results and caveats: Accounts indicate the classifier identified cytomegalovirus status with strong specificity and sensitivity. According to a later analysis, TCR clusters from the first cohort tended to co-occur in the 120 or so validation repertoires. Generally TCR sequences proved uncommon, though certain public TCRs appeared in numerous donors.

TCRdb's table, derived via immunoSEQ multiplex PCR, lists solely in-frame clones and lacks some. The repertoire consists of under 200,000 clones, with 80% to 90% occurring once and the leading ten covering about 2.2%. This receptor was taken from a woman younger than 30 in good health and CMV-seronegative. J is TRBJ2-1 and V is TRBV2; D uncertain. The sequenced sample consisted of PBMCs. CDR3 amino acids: CASSALRGPNEQFF. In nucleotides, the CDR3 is TGTGCCAGCAGTGCCCTCCGCGGCCCCAATGAGCAGTTCTTC.